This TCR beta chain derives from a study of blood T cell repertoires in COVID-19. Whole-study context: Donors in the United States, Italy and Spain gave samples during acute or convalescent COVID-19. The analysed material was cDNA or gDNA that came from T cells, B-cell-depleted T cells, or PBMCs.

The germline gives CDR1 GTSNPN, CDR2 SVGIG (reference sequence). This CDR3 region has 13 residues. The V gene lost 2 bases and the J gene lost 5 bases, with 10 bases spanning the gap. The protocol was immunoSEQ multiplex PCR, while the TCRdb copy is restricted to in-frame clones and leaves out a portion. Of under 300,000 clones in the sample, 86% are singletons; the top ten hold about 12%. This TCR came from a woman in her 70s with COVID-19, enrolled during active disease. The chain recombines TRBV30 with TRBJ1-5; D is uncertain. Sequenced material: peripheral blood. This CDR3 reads CAWSNSEDQPQHF. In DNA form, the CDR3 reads TGTGCCTGGAGTAATAGTGAAGATCAGCCCCAGCATTTT.